Listed below are T cell receptor beta chains from one sample, sequenced in a study of blood T cells in healthy people across ages. TCRdb reprocessed the 5' RACE reads with MiXCR, giving one entry per CDR3 protein. The table lists hundreds of thousands of distinct CDR3 sequences, 58% of them singletons, with around 37% in the top ten. Sequencing used blood. The source of these receptors is a man aged 55 to 70 in good health. CDR3s include the opening cysteine and the closing phenylalanine or tryptophan. The order of the fields is D gene, V gene, clone size, J gene, CDR3 protein, CDR3 DNA. D genes are given only for firm matches. The size of a clone is reported for some rows only, either as once, few or many, or as a class for expanded clones.

TRBD2	TRBV24-1	few	TRBJ2-5	CATSDFPLAGGRETQYF	TGTGCCACCAGTGATTTCCCCTTAGCGGGGGGGCGCGAGACCCAGTACTTC
TRBD1	TRBV12-3/TRBV12-4	-	TRBJ2-3	CASSRTGPGTDTQYF	TGTGCCAGCAGCCGGACAGGTCCAGGGACAGATACGCAGTATTTT
-	TRBV5-4	once	TRBJ2-1	CASSPPNDNEQFF	TGTGCCAGCAGCCCCCCCAACGACAATGAGCAGTTCTTC
-	TRBV10-1	-	TRBJ2-6	CASLLPISGANVLTF	TGCGCCAGCCTACTGCCGATCTCTGGGGCCAACGTCCTGACTTTC
-	TRBV7-2	once	TRBJ2-7	CASSLALGAGRTYEQYF	TGTGCCAGCAGCTTAGCCTTGGGGGCAGGGAGGACCTACGAGCAGTACTTC
-	TRBV10-2	few	TRBJ2-5	CASRPQGEETQYF	TGCGCCAGCAGACCACAGGGAGAGGAGACCCAGTACTTC
-	TRBV10-3	-	TRBJ1-1	CAGRQAVNTEAFF	TGTGCAGGTCGACAGGCGGTGAACACTGAAGCTTTCTTT
-	TRBV29-1	-	TRBJ1-1	CSVDQGGSEAFF	TGCAGCGTTGATCAAGGGGGGAGTGAAGCTTTCTTT
-	TRBV6-5	-	TRBJ2-7	CASKSDSSYEQYF	TGTGCCAGCAAATCCGACAGCTCCTACGAGCAGTACTTC
-	TRBV25-1	-	TRBJ2-3	CASIDTQYF	TGTGCCAGCATAGATACGCAGTATTTT
TRBD1	TRBV24-1	-	TRBJ2-1	CATRDSSYNEQFF	TGTGCCACCCGGGACAGCTCCTACAATGAGCAGTTCTTC
TRBD2	TRBV20-1	-	TRBJ2-1	CSAPRAGAHEQFF	TGCAGTGCCCCCCGAGCGGGGGCCCATGAGCAGTTCTTC
-	TRBV2	many	TRBJ2-5	CASSATGRETQYF	TGTGCCAGCAGTGCCACAGGGAGAGAGACCCAGTACTTC
-	TRBV15	-	TRBJ2-7	CATSRESRGKRTPYEQYF	TGTGCCACCAGCAGAGAATCGCGAGGCAAACGCACCCCCTACGAGCAGTACTTC
-	TRBV3-1	-	TRBJ2-4	CASSQLQGTKNIQYF	TGTGCCAGCAGCCAATTACAGGGAACCAAAAACATTCAGTACTTC
-	TRBV5-1	-	TRBJ1-1	CASSTGNSMNTEAFF	TGCGCCAGCAGCACGGGGAACAGTATGAACACTGAAGCTTTCTTT
-	TRBV6-1	many	TRBJ2-7	CASTSQANSYEQYF	TGTGCCAGCACTTCACAGGCCAACTCCTACGAGCAGTACTTC
TRBD1	TRBV7-9	-	TRBJ2-5	CASSLSTGEEYF	TGTGCCAGCAGCTTAAGCACAGGGGAAGAGTACTTC
TRBD1	TRBV10-3	-	TRBJ2-5	CATLGQGAGETQYF	TGTGCCACCCTTGGACAGGGGGCAGGGGAGACCCAGTACTTC
-	TRBV20-1	-	TRBJ1-5	CSASLSGPNQPQHF	TGCAGTGCTAGCCTTTCAGGGCCCAATCAGCCCCAGCATTTT
-	TRBV21-1	-	TRBJ2-2	CASSKQTSSDTGELFF	TGTGCCAGCAGCAAACAAACTTCTTCGGACACCGGGGAGCTGTTTTTT
-	TRBV29-1	few	TRBJ1-1	CSVLFLGYLDTEAFF	TGCAGCGTACTTTTCTTGGGCTATTTGGACACTGAAGCTTTCTTT
-	TRBV20-1	few	TRBJ2-7	CSARAGTPYEQYF	TGCAGTGCTAGAGCCGGGACACCCTACGAGCAGTACTTC
-	TRBV5-1	few	TRBJ2-4	CASSLERGQAKNIQYF	TGCGCCAGCAGCTTGGAAAGGGGACAAGCCAAAAACATTCAGTACTTC
TRBD2	TRBV18	few	TRBJ2-3	CASSPTLADTDTQYF	TGTGCCAGCTCACCCACCCTAGCGGACACAGATACGCAGTATTTT
TRBD2	TRBV6-5	-	TRBJ2-1	CASRKAGGDNEQFF	TGTGCCAGCAGAAAAGCGGGGGGAGACAATGAGCAGTTCTTC
-	TRBV2	-	TRBJ2-7	CASSKDVYEQYF	TGTGCCAGCAGTAAGGATGTCTACGAGCAGTACTTC
-	TRBV4-1	few	TRBJ2-3	CASSQALARTDTQYF	TGCGCCAGCAGCCAAGCCCTAGCCCGCACAGATACGCAGTATTTT
-	TRBV4-1	-	TRBJ1-5	CASSQEAVSNQPQHF	TGCGCCAGCAGCCAAGAGGCAGTTAGCAATCAGCCCCAGCATTTT
-	TRBV20-1	-	TRBJ2-7	CSASPPGHEQYF	TGCAGTGCTAGTCCCCCCGGGCACGAGCAGTACTTC
TRBD1	TRBV27	-	TRBJ1-5	CASSLGQGQNQPQHF	TGTGCCAGCAGTCTCGGACAGGGGCAAAATCAGCCCCAGCATTTT
TRBD1	TRBV11-2	few	TRBJ2-5	CASSFQQGARETQYF	TGTGCCAGCAGCTTCCAACAGGGGGCGAGGGAGACCCAGTACTTC
TRBD2	TRBV5-1	-	TRBJ2-7	CASSPQTSGGVNEQYF	TGCGCCAGCAGCCCCCAGACTAGCGGGGGGGTTAATGAGCAGTACTTC
-	TRBV13	once	TRBJ2-7	CASSLRGRVSYEQYF	TGTGCCAGCAGCTTAAGGGGGAGGGTTTCCTACGAGCAGTACTTC
TRBD1	TRBV4-2	-	TRBJ2-5	CASSQEQGAQETQYF	TGTGCCAGCAGCCAAGAACAGGGGGCCCAAGAGACCCAGTACTTC
-	TRBV4-2	few	TRBJ2-1	CASSQDLGGPYNEQFF	TGTGCCAGCAGCCAAGATTTGGGGGGGCCTTACAATGAGCAGTTCTTC
-	TRBV6-2/TRBV6-3	-	TRBJ2-3	CASSYSPPDTQYF	TGTGCCAGCAGTTACTCCCCCCCAGATACGCAGTATTTT